These 28 T cell receptor beta chains came from one sample sequenced in a study of shared clonotypes between healthy human individuals. Libraries were prepared by immunoSEQ multiplex PCR; TCRdb keeps only in-frame clonotypes and omits some of them. This table has roughly 1,500,000 clones, approximately 98.5% appearing once. Input material: naive CD4+ T cells sorted from blood. Subset indicated: CD45RA+ positively selected. The source of these receptors is a man younger than 40 in good health.

The genes are TRBV29-1 and TRBJ2-1; D call uncertain. Per the germline V gene, CDR1 is SQVTM and CDR2 is ANQGSEA. Trimming cost V 6 bases and J 8 bases, with 11 bases left between them. This CDR3 spans 11 amino acids. In DNA form, the CDR3 reads TGCAGCGTGGAGAATAGCTATGAGCAGTTCTTC. Its protein is CSVENSYEQFF.

The genes are TRBV18 and TRBJ2-6, with TRBD2 as a possible D gene (5 bases). The germline CDR1 and CDR2 sequences are KGHSH and LQKENI. The CDR3 sequence is 18 residues long. Trimming took 2 bases from V and 3 from J, leaving 17 bases between them. CDR3 in DNA: TGTGCCAGCTCACCAAGGGCGCGGGTTTACGGTGGGGCCAACGTCCTGACTTTC. Its translation: CASSPRARVYGGANVLTF.

V and J are TRBV18 and TRBJ2-1, with D hard to call. Trimming cost V 2 bases and J 0 bases, with 8 bases left between them. The CDR3 runs 15 residues. CDR1 is KGHSH, CDR2 LQKENI, per germline. The CDR3: CASSPDPGSYNEQFF. The CDR3 DNA reads TGTGCCAGCTCACCAGACCCGGGCTCCTACAATGAGCAGTTCTTC.

The CDR3 loop is CASSHLRTGGTETQYF. The CDR3 nucleotides read TGTGCCAGCAGCCACCTTCGGACAGGGGGGACGGAGACCCAGTACTTC. This chain links TRBV14 with TRBJ2-5; 10 bases align to TRBD1. Germline assignment: CDR1 SGHDN and CDR2 FVKESK. This CDR3 has 16 amino acids. After removal of 3 bases from V and 5 bases from J, the junction contained 9 bases not matched to a gene.

This chain joins TRBV14 and TRBJ2-7; TRBD1 or TRBD2 may be the D gene (5 bases each). Germline V gene lookup returns CDR1 SGHDN and CDR2 FVKESK. The CDR3 runs to 13 residues. Trimming pared 3 bases from V and 4 bases from J, leaving 10 bases between. The CDR3 bases are TGTGCCAGCAGCCACGGTGGGGGATACGAGCAGTACTTC. As protein: CASSHGGGYEQYF.

This chain joins TRBV19 and TRBJ2-1; 8 bases match TRBD2. There are 21 residues in the CDR3. Germline V gene lookup returns CDR1 LNHDA and CDR2 SQIVND (reference sequence). J was trimmed by 8 bases and V by 1 base; bases with no gene match: 25. The CDR3 reads CASSIGRPRGVGLAGIDEQFF. In DNA form, the CDR3 reads TGTGCCAGTAGTATAGGACGCCCGAGGGGAGTGGGGCTAGCGGGCATCGATGAGCAGTTCTTC. The whole variable domain, filled in from reference TRBV19 and TRBJ2-1, reads DGGITQSPKYLFRKEGQNVTLSCEQNLNHDAMYWYRQDPGQGLRLIYYSQIVNDFQKGDIAEGYSVSREKKESFPLTVTSAQKNPTAFYLCASSIGRPRGVGLAGIDEQFFGPGTRLTVL.

This sequence joins TRBV5-4 and TRBJ2-2, with TRBD2 identical over 12 bases. With 1 base clipped from V and 3 bases from J, the junction kept 7 bases outside the gene matches. Germline V gene data show CDR1 as SGHNT and CDR2 as YYREEE (reference sequence). The CDR3 has 18 amino acids. This CDR3 is CASSLSLAGGPHTGELFF. CDR3 nucleotides: TGTGCCAGCAGCTTGTCTCTAGCGGGAGGGCCGCACACCGGGGAGCTGTTTTTT.

V gene TRBV6-1 combines with J gene TRBJ1-1, with TRBD1 identical over 9 bases. After removal of 10 bases from V and 1 base from J, the junction contained 7 bases not matched to a gene. The germline gives CDR1 MNHNS, CDR2 SASEGT. The CDR3 has 14 amino acids. Here the CDR3 DNA reads TGTGCCACCCAAGGGACAGGGACGAACACTGAAGCTTTCTTT. This translates into CATQGTGTNTEAFF.

This clone was recorded only once. This CDR3 is CVMMAVHYPPETQYF. CDR3 DNA sequence: TGTGTCATGATGGCAGTTCACTACCCCCCAGAGACCCAGTACTTC. The chain recombines TRBV7-5 with TRBJ2-5; the D call in the table, TRBD2, was not verified against the DNA. TRBV7-5 is labeled a pseudogene. This CDR3 has 15 residues.

The genes are TRBV28 and TRBJ2-1; D is unclear. Trimming removed 7 bases at V and 5 bases at J, with 6 bases between. Germline V gives CDR1 MDHEN, CDR2 SYDVKM. The CDR3 spans 11 residues. This CDR3 reads CASTRNNEQFF. CDR3 nucleotide sequence: TGTGCCAGCACCCGCAACAATGAGCAGTTCTTC. The full variable domain, with the rest looked up from reference TRBV28 and TRBJ2-1, is DVKVTQSSRYLVKRTGEKVFLECVQDMDHENMFWYRQDPGLGLRLIYFSYDVKMKEKGDIPEGYSVSREKKERFSLILESASTNQTSMYLCASTRNNEQFFGPGTRLTVL.

This sequence joins TRBV7-2 and TRBJ2-7; D gene unclear. Germline loops: CDR1 SGHTA, CDR2 FQGNSA. The CDR3 loop spans 13 amino acids. Trimming shortened V by 5 bases and J by 2 bases, and 10 bases separated the two germline ends. The CDR3 DNA follows: TGTGCCAGCAGCCTACTCCGGGCCTACGAGCAGTACTTC. Its translation: CASSLLRAYEQYF.

This clone occurred once. Here the CDR3 reads CSAIQGEAFF. The CDR3 DNA follows: TGCAGTGCCATACAGGGGGAAGCTTTCTTT. The rearrangement joins TRBV20-1 to TRBJ1-1; 7 bases are shared with TRBD1. This CDR3 has 10 amino acids. Trimming at V came to 6 bases and at J to 8 bases, leaving 3 bases not matched to a gene. The germline CDR1 and CDR2 sequences are DFQATT and SNEGSKA (reference sequence).

DNA of the CDR3: TGTGCCAGCTGTCGAACGGGGTCTGGGCTCTGGGAGCAGTTCTTC. It encodes CASCRTGSGLWEQFF. The chain recombines TRBV6-1 with TRBJ2-1; TRBD2 might be the D (5 bases). This CDR3 contains 15 residues. Trimming stripped 8 bases from V and 10 bases from J, with 24 bases between. Germline assignment: CDR1 MNHNS and CDR2 SASEGT.

The rearrangement uses TRBV30 and TRBJ1-1, with TRBD1 matching 7 bases. The CDR3 is 13 residues long. Germline trimming cut 5 bases from V and 0 bases from J; bases unmatched to any gene: 3. CDR1 and CDR2 from the germline V gene are GTSNPN and SVGIG (reference sequence). CDR3 sequence reads: CAWAGQLNTEAFF. CDR3 coding DNA: TGTGCCTGGGCGGGACAGTTGAACACTGAAGCTTTCTTT.

The chain links TRBV9 to TRBJ2-2; D remains unclear. The germline CDR1 and CDR2 sequences are SGDLS and YYNGEE. The CDR3 contains 16 residues. Trimming took 0 bases from V and 5 from J, leaving 14 bases between them. The CDR3 region is CASSVGTGPPTGELFF. The CDR3 DNA is TGTGCCAGCAGCGTAGGTACCGGTCCCCCTACCGGGGAGCTGTTTTTT.

V gene TRBV2 combines with J gene TRBJ2-1, with D unclear. V lost 10 bases to trimming and J lost 5 bases, with 15 bases between them. The CDR3 has 13 amino acids. Germline-derived CDR1 and CDR2 are SNHLY and FYNNEI. The CDR3 DNA is TGTGCCATTTCAGGCTCCTGGGACAATGAGCAGTTCTTC. It translates to CAISGSWDNEQFF.

This chain links TRBV23-1 with TRBJ1-2; TRBD1 is a possible D gene (5 bases). TRBV23-1 is recorded as an ORF, its role being uncertain. Trimming took 7 bases from V and 0 from J, leaving 21 bases between them. The CDR3 length is 17 residues. DNA of the CDR3: TGCGCCAGCAATCCTCCGGGACCGAATTACTCTAACTATGGCTACACCTTC. Protein product: CASNPPGPNYSNYGYTF.

The rearrangement uses TRBV4-2 and TRBJ2-3; a possible D gene is TRBD2 (6 bases). Germline CDR1 LGHNA, CDR2 YNFKEQ. V dropped 3 bases and J dropped 6 bases, with 13 bases sitting between them. This CDR3 is built from 14 residues. CDR3 in amino acids: CASSQPGDADTQYF. The CDR3 nucleotides read TGTGCCAGCAGCCAGCCGGGGGACGCCGATACGCAGTATTTT.

This chain joins TRBV7-8 and TRBJ2-1, with unresolved D. V was trimmed by 5 bases and J by 8 bases, leaving 22 bases between them. The CDR3 spans 16 residues. Germline CDR1 and CDR2: SGHVS and FQNEAQ. The CDR3 coding sequence is TGTGCCAGCAGCCCCAGCCGTCCCCGGGCCTCCTATGAGCAGTTCTTC. Its translation is CASSPSRPRASYEQFF.

This chain links TRBV5-4 with TRBJ2-3; the D is unclear. Trimming removed 0 bases at V and 0 bases at J, with 11 bases between. Germline-derived CDR1 and CDR2 are SGHNT and YYREEE (reference sequence). There are 16 residues in the CDR3. The CDR3 sequence is CASSLEGSRSTDTQYF. In DNA, the CDR3 is TGTGCCAGCAGCTTGGAAGGCAGCCGTAGCACAGATACGCAGTATTTT.

The chain joins TRBV6-6 to TRBJ2-1; 7 bases are a match to TRBD2. Trimming cost V 9 bases and J 6 bases; bases outside gene matches: 8. Germline CDR1 and CDR2: MNHNY and SVGAGI (reference sequence). The CDR3 sequence is 13 residues long. The CDR3 DNA follows: TGTGCCAGTCGGAGGGAGGGCCTCAATGAGCAGTTCTTC. It specifies CASRREGLNEQFF.

The J gene is TRBJ2-2, the V gene TRBV5-1, with a tentative D call TRBD1 (5 bases). The CDR3 is 15 amino acids. The ends were cut back, 1 base at V and 1 base at J, with 8 bases in the middle. Per the germline V gene, CDR1 is SGHRS and CDR2 is YFSETQ. The CDR3 coding sequence is TGCGCCAGCAGCTTGCGTAGGGGGAACACCGGGGAGCTGTTTTTT. This encodes CASSLRRGNTGELFF. Complete variable domain (other parts from reference TRBV5-1 and TRBJ2-2): KAGVTQTPRYLIKTRGQQVTLSCSPISGHRSVSWYQQTPGQGLQFLFEYFSETQRNKGNFPGRFSGRQFSNSRSEMNVSTLELGDSALYLCASSLRRGNTGELFFGEGSRLTVL.

A single count supports this clone. This chain connects TRBV28 to TRBJ1-5; D possibly corresponds to TRBD1 (5 bases). From germline, CDR1 is MDHEN and CDR2 SYDVKM. The CDR3 contains 17 residues. The V gene lost 2 bases and the J gene lost 0 bases, with 14 bases spanning the gap. DNA of the CDR3: TGTGCCAGCAGTTTAATAAGTTGGGGCGATAGCAATCAGCCCCAGCATTTT. It is translated as CASSLISWGDSNQPQHF.

Details on this clone: Other DNA sequences in this specimen translate into the identical CDR3. The gene calls are TRBV18 and TRBJ2-5, with unresolved D. This CDR3 has 12 amino acids. The V and J ends lost 3 bases and 5 bases respectively, with 7 bases between them. Germline CDR1 reads KGHSH; CDR2 reads LQKENI. The CDR3 region is CASSPNGETQYF. In DNA, the CDR3 is TGTGCCAGCTCACCTAACGGGGAGACCCAGTACTTC.

This chain joins TRBV5-5 and TRBJ2-7, with D possibly matching TRBD2 (7 bases). The V gene's germline CDR1 is SGHKS and CDR2 YYEKEE (reference sequence). Trimming took off 1 base at V and 6 bases at J, with 14 bases between the two ends. The CDR3 runs to 14 residues. The CDR3 loop reads CASSLTGRVGEQYF. In nucleotides, the CDR3 is TGTGCCAGCAGCTTGACAGGGAGGGTTGGCGAGCAGTACTTC. Using reference TRBV5-5 and TRBJ2-7 for the parts outside the CDR3, the full variable domain is DAGVTQSPTHLIKTRGQQVTLRCSPISGHKSVSWYQQVLGQGPQFIFQYYEKEERGRGNFPDRFSARQFPNYSSELNVNALLLGDSALYLCASSLTGRVGEQYFGPGTRLTVT.

The rearrangement joins TRBV5-4 to TRBJ2-3; 8 nucleotides match TRBD1. The CDR3 is 18 amino acids. The germline gives CDR1 SGHNT, CDR2 YYREEE (reference sequence). The V gene end was trimmed by 0 bases and the J gene end by 1 base; junction bases not matched to a gene: 10. The CDR3 DNA reads TGTGCCAGCAGCTTGGCCGGGGCAGGGGGCCGGGGCACAGATACGCAGTATTTT. Amino acid sequence: CASSLAGAGGRGTDTQYF.

The genes are TRBV5-1 and TRBJ1-1, with TRBD1 identical over 7 bases. The CDR3 sequence is 16 residues long. Germline CDR1 reads SGHRS; CDR2 reads YFSETQ. The V segment lost 4 bases and the J segment 1 base; nucleotides outside the gene matches: 10. The CDR3: CASSHRDRTGNTEAFF. The DNA for the CDR3 is TGCGCCAGCAGCCACAGGGACAGAACTGGGAACACTGAAGCTTTCTTT. The variable domain in full, completed from reference TRBV5-1 and TRBJ1-1, reads KAGVTQTPRYLIKTRGQQVTLSCSPISGHRSVSWYQQTPGQGLQFLFEYFSETQRNKGNFPGRFSGRQFSNSRSEMNVSTLELGDSALYLCASSHRDRTGNTEAFFGQGTRLTVV.

This clone came up once. The rearrangement joins TRBV9 to TRBJ1-2; 7 bases fit TRBD1. From germline, CDR1 is SGDLS and CDR2 YYNGEE. V shed 0 bases, J shed 8 bases, and the junction held 10 bases outside the gene matches. This CDR3 comprises 15 residues. For the CDR3, the DNA is TGTGCCAGCAGCGTAGCTCTTAGGGGACAGACAGGCTACACCTTC. Its protein is CASSVALRGQTGYTF.